This section outlines one T cell receptor (beta chain) sequence together with its context. Its antigen is not identified. The TCR beta cDNA libraries carried unique molecular identifiers. TCRdb re-derived calls from the PCR reads in MiXCR, one entry per CDR3 protein. Here the sample spans 150,000 or so distinct CDR3 sequences, 30% to 45% being singletons. This specimen belongs to a study of post-analysis software for immune sequencing data. Findings of the study overall: Controls had lower frequencies than patients of about five TRBV segments, which included TRBV5-6, TRBV5-1 and TRBV20-1. Diversity measured as normalized Chao1 was significantly lower in multiple sclerosis patients than in controls.

The germline gives CDR1 SGHDN, CDR2 FVKESK. The V and J ends lost 6 bases and 0 bases respectively, with 8 bases between them. The CDR3 loop spans 13 amino acids. This clonotype was sampled from a girl aged 5-17 years with multiple sclerosis. The chain couples TRBV14 to TRBJ1-1; D unresolved. Specimen: blood, collected after autologous hematopoietic stem cell transplantation. The chain's CDR3 is CASRLNMNTEAFF. CDR3 nucleotides: TGTGCCAGCAGGCTTAACATGAACACTGAAGCTTTCTTT.